The 21 T cell receptor beta chains listed next were all sequenced from one sample in a study of blood T cells in healthy people across ages. Together with a sample-barcoded 5' primer, a J-beta primer mix was included in a second PCR lasting about 6 to 11 cycles. A single record per CDR3 protein comes from TCRdb applying MiXCR to the 5' RACE reads. The sample contains 850,000 to 1,300,000 distinct CDR3 sequences, 40% to 50% of which appear only once. Sequencing was done on a sample of blood. These receptors all come from a woman in her sixties in good health.

The chain links TRBV3-1 to TRBJ1-2; D is unclear. Germline assignment: CDR1 LGHDT and CDR2 YNNKEL (reference sequence). The V and J ends lost 0 bases and 7 bases respectively, with 6 bases between them. There are 12 residues in the CDR3. The CDR3 bases are TGTGCCAGCAGCCAAGATCCTGGTGGCTACACCTTC. Residues: CASSQDPGGYTF. Supplemented by reference TRBV3-1 and TRBJ1-2, the full variable domain reads DTAVSQTPKYLVTQMGNDKSIKCEQNLGHDTMYWYKQDSKKFLKIMFSYNNKELIINETVPNRFSPKSPDKAHLNLHINSLELGDSAVYFCASSQDPGGYTFGSGTRLTVV.

The rearrangement links TRBV20-1 to TRBJ1-4; D not certain. The CDR3 runs 14 residues. With 3 bases removed from V and 2 bases from J, the gap between germline ends came to 10 bases. Germline values: CDR1 DFQATT, CDR2 SNEGSKA (reference sequence). In DNA, the CDR3 is TGCAGTGCTAGTGGGAGGCTCACTAATGAAAAACTGTTTTTT. Its translation is CSASGRLTNEKLFF.

This clonotype showed up just once. The chain recombines TRBV20-1 with TRBJ2-5; 14 bases match TRBD2. The CDR3 contains 15 residues. J lost 11 bases, V lost 5 bases, and 13 bases had no gene match. Germline V gene data show CDR1 as DFQATT and CDR2 as SNEGSKA (reference sequence). The CDR3 sequence is CSAGSTGTSGGEQYF. The DNA of the CDR3 is TGCAGTGCTGGATCAACCGGGACTAGCGGGGGAGAGCAGTACTTC.

V gene TRBV4-2 combines with J gene TRBJ2-5, with D uncertain. Looked up from germline, CDR1 is LGHNA and CDR2 is YNFKEQ. This CDR3 has 13 amino acids. Trimming cost V 1 base and J 11 bases, with 14 bases left between them. The CDR3 bases are TGTGCCAGCAGCCAAGCCGGGCCTAATGAGCAGTACTTC. As protein: CASSQAGPNEQYF.

The CDR3 protein is CASSLALARVHEQYF. For the CDR3, the DNA is TGTGCCAGCAGTCTAGCACTAGCGAGGGTCCACGAGCAGTACTTC. This sequence joins TRBV6-5 and TRBJ2-5; the match to TRBD2 covers 7 bases. The closer fit of TRBJ2-7 to the DNA end suggests the J call may be wrong. Germline values: CDR1 MNHEY, CDR2 SVGAGI. The CDR3 sequence is 15 residues long.

V and J are TRBV18 and TRBJ2-5; the D gene is possibly TRBD1 (6 bases). V lost 2 bases to trimming and J lost 11 bases, with 12 bases between them. CDR3 length: 12 residues. Germline loops: CDR1 KGHSH, CDR2 LQKENI. In DNA form, the CDR3 reads TGTGCCAGCTCACCATCCGAGGGGGAGCAGTACTTC. This codes for CASSPSEGEQYF.

This clonotype was counted a few times. The J gene is TRBJ2-3, the V gene TRBV2; D unresolved. Germline V lookup: CDR1 SNHLY, CDR2 FYNNEI. Trimming took 3 bases from V and 2 from J, leaving 9 bases between them. The CDR3 extends over 14 amino acids. The CDR3 sequence: CASSDRLPTDTQYF. For the CDR3, the DNA is TGTGCCAGCAGTGATCGGCTCCCCACAGATACGCAGTATTTT.

This clonotype was counted at least ten times. The chain recombines TRBV20-1 with TRBJ2-7, with 10 bases that match TRBD2. Germline CDR1 DFQATT, CDR2 SNEGSKA (reference sequence). The CDR3 length is 16 residues. The junction had 9 bases not matched to a gene; V was cut back by 0 bases and J by 4 bases. The CDR3, as DNA: TGCAGTGCTAGAGACGCCCGCCTAGCGGGAGTGTACGAGCAGTACTTC. This encodes CSARDARLAGVYEQYF.

This chain joins TRBV29-1 and TRBJ2-1; D not certain. V shed 4 bases and J shed 0 bases, with 10 bases lying between them. Germline values: CDR1 SQVTM, CDR2 ANQGSEA. The CDR3 runs 14 residues. The CDR3 loop is CSVGQTSSYNEQFF. Written as DNA, the CDR3 is TGCAGCGTTGGGCAGACGAGCTCCTACAATGAGCAGTTCTTC.

The genes are TRBV6-2 or TRBV6-3 and TRBJ2-7; TRBD1 matches 8 bases. CDR1 is MNHEY and CDR2 is SVGEGT in the germline V gene. J lost 4 bases, V lost 10 bases, and 3 bases had no gene match. CDR3 length: 11 residues. The CDR3 spells CATTGAYEQYF. CDR3 nucleotide sequence: TGTGCCACGACAGGGGCGTACGAGCAGTACTTC.

In this sample, this clonotype turned up once. The CDR3 DNA follows: TGCGCCAGCAGCATGAACCTAGTGACCGAGCAGTACTTC. Translated: CASSMNLVTEQYF. The chain is built from TRBV5-1 and TRBJ2-7; D ambiguous. From germline, CDR1 is SGHRS and CDR2 YFSETQ. Trimming removed 4 bases from V and 6 bases from J, with 14 bases in between. CDR3 length: 13 residues.

This chain uses TRBV6-5 with TRBJ1-1; the D is unclear. Trimming left V 6 bases short and J 3 bases short, with 11 bases between. The CDR3 runs 13 residues. Per the germline V gene, CDR1 is MNHEY and CDR2 is SVGAGI. CDR3: CASSQTDYTEAFF. CDR3 bases: TGTGCCAGCAGCCAGACCGATTACACTGAAGCTTTCTTT.

The rearrangement joins TRBV7-9 to TRBJ2-1; no clear D gene. Germline V gene sequence: CDR1 SEHNR, CDR2 FQNEAQ (reference sequence). V was pared by 1 base and J by 11 bases, with 15 bases between. There are 14 residues in the CDR3. The CDR3 reads CASSLVPALDQQFF. CDR3 coding DNA: TGTGCCAGCAGCTTAGTGCCAGCCCTAGATCAGCAGTTCTTC. Complete variable domain (other parts from reference TRBV7-9 and TRBJ2-1): DTGVSQNPRHKITKRGQNVTFRCDPISEHNRLYWYRQTLGQGPEFLTYFQNEAQLEKSRLLSDRFSAERPKGSFSTLEIQRTEQGDSAMYLCASSLVPALDQQFFGPGTRLTVL.

This chain uses TRBV6-2 or TRBV6-3 with TRBJ1-4; perhaps TRBD1 as D (5 bases). Germline CDR1 MNHEY, CDR2 SVGEGT. The length of the CDR3 is 15 residues. V lost 6 bases to trimming and J lost 4 bases, with 15 bases between them. DNA of the CDR3: TGTGCCAGCAGGTCTGTGGCGGGGCTTAATGAAAAACTGTTTTTT. This translates into CASRSVAGLNEKLFF.

Turning to this clonotype: A read error may be the cause here, since a much bigger clone is one base away. The chain combines TRBV7-9 with TRBJ2-7; the match to TRBD2 covers 9 bases. J gave up 7 bases and V 6 bases, and 10 bases lay outside the gene matches. The CDR3 loop spans 14 amino acids. From germline, CDR1 is SEHNR and CDR2 FQNEAQ (reference sequence). CDR3 coding DNA: TGTGCCAGCAGAGAGACTAGCGGTTACAATGAGCAGTACTTC. It encodes CASRETSGYNEQYF.

The chain's CDR3 is CASSQELRGRLYNEQFF. The CDR3 nucleotides are TGCGCCAGCAGCCAAGAGTTGAGAGGACGGTTATACAATGAGCAGTTCTTC. The chain has TRBV4-1 and TRBJ2-1; D is ambiguous. The V end lost 0 bases, the J end lost 4 bases, and 16 bases lay between the germline ends. CDR1 and CDR2 (germline): MGHRA, YSYEKL. This CDR3 contains 17 residues.

The chain is built from TRBV4-1 and TRBJ2-5; D gene unclear. The germline gives CDR1 MGHRA, CDR2 YSYEKL. The CDR3 extends over 15 amino acids. V was pared by 2 bases and J by 11 bases, with 21 bases between. CDR3 loop: CASSQLPGPLNEQYF. The DNA of the CDR3 is TGCGCCAGCAGCCAACTCCCCGGCCCTCTCAATGAGCAGTACTTC.

The chain carries TRBV20-1 and TRBJ2-5; possible D gene TRBD1, 6 bases. Germline values: CDR1 DFQATT, CDR2 SNEGSKA (reference sequence). The CDR3 contains 14 residues. Trimming left V 2 bases short and J 2 bases short, with 12 bases between. The CDR3 nucleotides are TGCAGTGCTAGAAGATCCGGGACACAAGAGACCCAGTACTTC. The encoded protein is CSARRSGTQETQYF.

This clonotype came up a few times. The chain links TRBV7-2 to TRBJ2-1; possible D gene TRBD2, 6 bases. The CDR3 totals 17 residues. Germline assignment: CDR1 SGHTA and CDR2 FQGNSA. Deletions cut 4 bases from V and 3 bases from J, with 19 bases between. The CDR3 sequence: CASSSTRGGRYYNEQFF. DNA for the CDR3: TGTGCCAGCAGCTCAACCCGTGGAGGGAGGTACTACAATGAGCAGTTCTTC.

The gene calls are TRBV5-1 and TRBJ2-1, with 8 bases aligning to TRBD2. Germline V gives CDR1 SGHRS, CDR2 YFSETQ. With 3 bases clipped from V and 3 bases from J, the junction kept 8 bases outside the gene matches. CDR3 length: 16 amino acids. The CDR3 nucleotides read TGCGCCAGCAGCTACTTCATGGCGGGAGGCTACAATGAGCAGTTCTTC. Protein: CASSYFMAGGYNEQFF.

The chain couples TRBV11-1 to TRBJ1-4; D is perhaps TRBD1 (6 bases). Trimming removed 2 bases at V and 8 bases at J, with 15 bases between. Per germline, CDR1 SGHAT and CDR2 FQDESV (reference sequence). The CDR3 runs 15 residues. The CDR3 here is CASSLTIDRREKLFF. DNA of the CDR3: TGTGCCAGCAGCTTAACTATCGACAGGAGGGAAAAACTGTTTTTT.